This is a list of T cell receptor beta chains from one sample in a study of blood T cell repertoires in COVID-19. The assay was immunoSEQ multiplex PCR, and TCRdb's table has in-frame clones only and misses some. The sample lists more than 95,000 clones; 70% to 75% were seen once. Sequences were obtained from peripheral blood. Every receptor here comes from a man aged 80 or over with COVID-19, enrolled during active disease. CDR3s include the opening cysteine and the closing phenylalanine or tryptophan. The D gene is left open where the match is weak. Rows give clone size only sometimes, using once, few, many, or a class for an expanded clone.

>TRBJ1-1|TRBV3-1/TRBV3-2|NA|NA
TGTGCCAGCAGCCAAGATTTTGGACAGTTGAACACTGAAGCTTTCTTT
CASSQDFGQLNTEAFF
>TRBJ1-2|TRBV19|NA|NA
TGTGCCAGTAGTAGAGCTTGGGGGCCAGACCTTGGCTACACCTTC
CASSRAWGPDLGYTF
>TRBJ2-7|TRBV29-1|few|NA
TGCAGCGTTGAAGTCCCCCGGACTAATTTCTACGAGCAGTACTTC
CSVEVPRTNFYEQYF
>TRBJ1-5|TRBV28|few|NA
TGTGCCAGTACAGGGTACAATCAGCCCCAGCATTTT
CASTGYNQPQHF
>TRBJ2-7|TRBV6-1|once|NA
TGTGCCAGCAGTGAAGCGCGGCACAGGGCATTCCCCTACGAGCAGTACTTC
CASSEARHRAFPYEQYF
>TRBJ2-7|TRBV2|NA|NA
TGTGCCAGCAGTGCACAGGGCCCACGCTACGAGCAGTACTTC
CASSAQGPRYEQYF
>TRBJ1-3|TRBV7-9|NA|NA
TGTGCCAGCAGCTGGACAGCCTCTGGAAACACCATATATTTT
CASSWTASGNTIYF
>TRBJ1-1|TRBV14|once|NA
TGTGCCAGCAGCCAAGATCTCGGGGGGGAAAACACTGAAGCTTTCTTT
CASSQDLGGENTEAFF
>TRBJ1-2|TRBV28|once|NA
TGTGCCAGCAGGGGGGCAGGCTATGGCTACACCTTC
CASRGAGYGYTF
>TRBJ2-7|TRBV5-4|few|NA
TGTGCCAGCAGCTCCCAGTACGAGCAGTACTTC
CASSSQYEQYF
>TRBJ1-2|TRBV18|NA|NA
TGTGCCAGCTCACCCCAACAGGCTCTCTATGGCTACACCTTC
CASSPQQALYGYTF
>TRBJ2-3|TRBV15|NA|NA
TGTGCCACCAGTCAAGTAACAATTTCTAGCACAGATACGCAGTATTTT
CATSQVTISSTDTQYF
>TRBJ2-3|TRBV9|NA|TRBD2
TGTGCCAGCAGCCCACTAGCGGGAGACGATACGCAGTATTTT
CASSPLAGDDTQYF
>TRBJ2-7|TRBV27|NA|TRBD2
TGTGCCAGCAGAGGTTTAGCGGGAGCTGGAGAGCAGTACTTC
CASRGLAGAGEQYF
>TRBJ2-3|TRBV10-3|NA|NA
TGTGCCATCAGGGGCCCAGCTGGTACGCAGTATTTT
CAIRGPAGTQYF
>TRBJ2-7|TRBV7-8|few|TRBD2
TGTGCCAGCAGCTTGACTAGCGGGCACGAGCAGTACTTC
CASSLTSGHEQYF
>TRBJ2-7|TRBV4-2|NA|TRBD2
TGTGCCAGCAGCCCGTTCGGGGCTAGCGGGGTGAACGAGCAGTACTTC
CASSPFGASGVNEQYF
>TRBJ2-1|TRBV5-1|NA|TRBD2
TGCGCCAGCAGCCCCTCGACTCGCGGGAGTTCCCCCCCCAATGAGCAGTTCTTC
CASSPSTRGSSPPNEQFF
>TRBJ2-1|TRBV27|NA|TRBD2
TGTGCCAGCAGTCGTAGGACTAGCGGAAACAATGAGCAGTTCTTC
CASSRRTSGNNEQFF
>TRBJ1-2|TRBV3-1/TRBV3-2|once|TRBD1
TGTGCCAGCAGCCAAGGGAACAGGGGGCCTTATGGCTACACCTTC
CASSQGNRGPYGYTF
>TRBJ1-1|TRBV15|NA|NA
TGTGCCACCAGCAGAGATTTAGGAGGGACTGAAGCTTTCTTT
CATSRDLGGTEAFF
>TRBJ1-4|TRBV9|NA|NA
TGTGCCAGCAGCGCCCAGGGATATGGAAGGGAAAAACTGTTTTTT
CASSAQGYGREKLFF
>TRBJ2-1|TRBV7-9|NA|NA
TGTGCCAGCGGGATTCTTAGCGTTAACTACAATGAGCAGTTCTTC
CASGILSVNYNEQFF
>TRBJ2-1|TRBV7-3|NA|TRBD2
TGTGCCAGCAGCCCTAATGGACTAGGACGGTACAATGAGCAGTTCTTC
CASSPNGLGRYNEQFF
>TRBJ1-1|TRBV11-2|once|NA
TGTGCCAGCAACCTATACAGGGAAGCTTTCTTT
CASNLYREAFF
>TRBJ2-2|TRBV5-1|NA|NA
TGCGCCAGCAGCTGGCCGGCTAGCAGCTACACCGGGGAGCTGTTTTTT
CASSWPASSYTGELFF
>TRBJ2-2|TRBV5-5|few|TRBD2
TGTGCCAGCAGTCACCCGGGAGGGGGTCTTACCGGGGAGCTGTTTTTT
CASSHPGGGLTGELFF
>TRBJ1-2|TRBV29-1|NA|TRBD1
TGCAGCGTTGATCGGGCCGGGACAGGGGACTATGGCTACACCTTC
CSVDRAGTGDYGYTF
>TRBJ2-4|TRBV15|NA|TRBD1
TGTGCCACCAGCAGAGGATGGGGGACAGGGAGTATTCAGTACTTC
CATSRGWGTGSIQYF